The T cell receptor (beta chain) described here comes from a study of cytomegalovirus exposure and HLA in healthy donors. Whole-study findings and limits: When analyzed later, a missense DCLRE1C variant was found to be linked to TCR beta V- and J-gene trimming.

On this clone: The antigen remains undetermined.

The PCR made use of 60 Vbeta and 13 Jbeta primers. Assay used: immunoSEQ multiplex PCR; TCRdb lists only in-frame clones, some missing. The sample is made up of about 79,000 clones, and the top ten hold 4.6% of it. The germline CDR1 and CDR2 sequences are GTSNPN and SVGIG (reference sequence). The CDR3 has 11 amino acids. Trimming took 4 bases from V and 4 from J, leaving 7 bases between them. The sequenced material came from PBMCs. The receptor's source is a man aged 25 to 40 in good health and CMV-seronegative. The chain recombines TRBV30 with TRBJ1-1; D gene ambiguous. This CDR3 is CAWTQATEAFF. The CDR3 nucleotides read TGTGCCTGGACTCAGGCCACTGAAGCTTTCTTT.